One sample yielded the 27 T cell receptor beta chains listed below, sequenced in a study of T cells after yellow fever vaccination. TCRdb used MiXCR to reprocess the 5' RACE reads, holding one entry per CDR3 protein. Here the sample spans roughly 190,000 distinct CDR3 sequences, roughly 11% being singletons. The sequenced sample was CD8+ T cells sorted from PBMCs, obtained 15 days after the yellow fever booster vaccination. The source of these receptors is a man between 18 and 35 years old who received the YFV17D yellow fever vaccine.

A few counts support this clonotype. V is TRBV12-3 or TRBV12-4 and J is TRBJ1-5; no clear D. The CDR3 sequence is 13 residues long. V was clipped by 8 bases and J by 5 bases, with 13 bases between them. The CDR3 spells CASRPGSDQPQHF. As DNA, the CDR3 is TGTGCCAGCCGACCCGGGAGCGATCAGCCCCAGCATTTT.

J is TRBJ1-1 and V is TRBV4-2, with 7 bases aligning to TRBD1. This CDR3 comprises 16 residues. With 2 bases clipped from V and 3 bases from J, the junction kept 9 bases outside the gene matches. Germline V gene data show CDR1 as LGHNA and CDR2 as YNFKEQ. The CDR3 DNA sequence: TGTGCCAGCAGCCAATGGGGGGGACAGACCGACACTGAAGCTTTCTTT. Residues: CASSQWGGQTDTEAFF.

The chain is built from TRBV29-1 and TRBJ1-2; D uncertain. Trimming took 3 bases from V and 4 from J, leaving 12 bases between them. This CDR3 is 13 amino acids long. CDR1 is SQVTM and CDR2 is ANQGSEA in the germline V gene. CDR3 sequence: CSVEGITSYGYTF. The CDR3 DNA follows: TGCAGCGTTGAGGGGATCACGAGCTATGGCTACACCTTC.

CDR3 nucleotides: TGTGCCAGCAAGGGGACAGCCCGGCCCTACGAGCAGTACTTC. This sequence encodes CASKGTARPYEQYF. The chain employs TRBV6-2 or TRBV6-3 and TRBJ2-7, with 7 bases fitting TRBD1. With V trimmed by 7 bases and J by 2 bases, 8 bases remained unmatched. This CDR3 comprises 14 residues. The V gene's germline CDR1 is MNHEY and CDR2 SVGEGT.

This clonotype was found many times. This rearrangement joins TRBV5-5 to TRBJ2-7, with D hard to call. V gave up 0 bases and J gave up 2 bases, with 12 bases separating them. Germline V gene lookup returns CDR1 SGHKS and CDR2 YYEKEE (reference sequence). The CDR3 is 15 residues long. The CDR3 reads CASSLAIPRTYEQYF. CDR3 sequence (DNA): TGTGCCAGCAGCTTGGCAATCCCCAGGACCTACGAGCAGTACTTC.

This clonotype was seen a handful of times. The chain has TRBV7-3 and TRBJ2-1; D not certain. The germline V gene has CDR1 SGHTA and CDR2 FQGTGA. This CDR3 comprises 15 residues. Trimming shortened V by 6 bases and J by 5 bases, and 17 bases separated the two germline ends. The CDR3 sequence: CASRGSGSVDNEQFF. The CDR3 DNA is TGTGCCAGCAGGGGGTCGGGCAGCGTCGACAATGAGCAGTTCTTC.

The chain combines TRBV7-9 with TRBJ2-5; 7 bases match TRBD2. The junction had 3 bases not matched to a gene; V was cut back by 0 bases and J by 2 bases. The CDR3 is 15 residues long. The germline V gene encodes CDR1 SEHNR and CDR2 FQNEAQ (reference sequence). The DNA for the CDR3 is TGTGCCAGCAGCTTAGCTTTCGGGGGGCAAGAGACCCAGTACTTC. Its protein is CASSLAFGGQETQYF.

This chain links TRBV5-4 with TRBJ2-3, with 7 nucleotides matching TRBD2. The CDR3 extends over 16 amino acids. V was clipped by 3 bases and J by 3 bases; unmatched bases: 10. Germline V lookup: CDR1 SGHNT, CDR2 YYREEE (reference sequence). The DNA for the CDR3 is TGTGCCAGCAGCTGGGGGAGGGGTAGCGGGACAGATACGCAGTATTTT. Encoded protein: CASSWGRGSGTDTQYF.

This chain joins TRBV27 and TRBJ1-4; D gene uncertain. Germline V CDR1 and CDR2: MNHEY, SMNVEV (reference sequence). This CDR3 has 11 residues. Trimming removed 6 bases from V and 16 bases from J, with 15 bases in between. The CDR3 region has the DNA TGTGCCAGCAGGTTTGGGGTAAAATGGTTTTTT. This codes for CASRFGVKWFF.

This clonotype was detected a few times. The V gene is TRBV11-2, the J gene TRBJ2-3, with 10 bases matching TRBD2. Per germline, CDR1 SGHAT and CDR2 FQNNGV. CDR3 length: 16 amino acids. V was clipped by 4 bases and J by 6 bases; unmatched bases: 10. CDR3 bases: TGTGCCAGCAGCTCAACTAGCGGGGCCGAGGGGGATACGCAGTATTTT. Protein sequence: CASSSTSGAEGDTQYF.

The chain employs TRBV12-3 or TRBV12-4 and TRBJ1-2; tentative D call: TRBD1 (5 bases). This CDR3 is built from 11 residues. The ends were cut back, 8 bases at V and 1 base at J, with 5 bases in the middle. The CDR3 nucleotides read TGTGCCAGCGGGGGTAACTATGGCTACACCTTC. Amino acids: CASGGNYGYTF.

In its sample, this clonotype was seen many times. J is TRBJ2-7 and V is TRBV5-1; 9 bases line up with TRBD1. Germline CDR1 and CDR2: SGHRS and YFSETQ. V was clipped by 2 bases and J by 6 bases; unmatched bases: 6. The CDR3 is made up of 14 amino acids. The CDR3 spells CASSLGTGPSEQYV. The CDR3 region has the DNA TGCGCCAGCAGCTTAGGGACAGGGCCTTCCGAGCAGTACGTC.

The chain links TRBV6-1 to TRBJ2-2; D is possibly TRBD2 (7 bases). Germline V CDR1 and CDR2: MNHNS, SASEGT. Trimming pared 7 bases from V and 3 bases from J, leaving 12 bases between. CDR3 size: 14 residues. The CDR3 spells CASKKGGDTGELFF. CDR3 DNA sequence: TGTGCCAGCAAGAAAGGGGGGGACACCGGGGAGCTGTTTTTT.

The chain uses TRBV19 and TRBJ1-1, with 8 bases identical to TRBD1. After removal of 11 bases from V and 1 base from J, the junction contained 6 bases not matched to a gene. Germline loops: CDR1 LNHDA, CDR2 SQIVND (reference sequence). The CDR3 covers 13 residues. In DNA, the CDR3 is TGTGCCTGTGGGGACAGGAGGAACACTGAAGCTTTCTTT. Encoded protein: CACGDRRNTEAFF.

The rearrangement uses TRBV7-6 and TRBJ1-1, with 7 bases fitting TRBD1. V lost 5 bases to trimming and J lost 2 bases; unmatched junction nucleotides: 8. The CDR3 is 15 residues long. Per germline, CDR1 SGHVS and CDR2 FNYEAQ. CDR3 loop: CASSRDRVPNTEAFF. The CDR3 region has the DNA TGTGCCAGCAGCAGAGACAGGGTTCCCAACACTGAAGCTTTCTTT.

The CDR3 region has the DNA TGTGCCAGCAGCTTAGGCAGGGGTGCCGAGCAGTACGTC. Protein product: CASSLGRGAEQYV. The chain carries TRBV7-2 and TRBJ2-7; possibly TRBD1 for D (6 bases). Germline V CDR1 and CDR2: SGHTA, FQGNSA. The CDR3 is 13 amino acids. Trimming shortened V by 1 base and J by 6 bases, and 10 bases separated the two germline ends.

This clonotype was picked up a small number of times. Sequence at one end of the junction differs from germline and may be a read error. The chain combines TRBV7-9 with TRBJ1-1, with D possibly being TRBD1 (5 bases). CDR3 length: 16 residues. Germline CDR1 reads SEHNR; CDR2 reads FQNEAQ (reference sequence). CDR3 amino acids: CASSLIGAGLSVNPNF. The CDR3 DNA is TGTGCCAGCAGCTTAATCGGGGCAGGGCTTTCCGTCAATCCCAACTTT.

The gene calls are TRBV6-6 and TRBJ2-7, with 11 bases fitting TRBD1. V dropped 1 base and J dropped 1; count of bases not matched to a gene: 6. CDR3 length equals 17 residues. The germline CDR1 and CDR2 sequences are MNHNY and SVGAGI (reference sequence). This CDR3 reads CASSYWAGTGGSYEQYF. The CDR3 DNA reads TGTGCCAGCAGTTACTGGGCCGGGACAGGGGGTTCCTACGAGCAGTACTTC.

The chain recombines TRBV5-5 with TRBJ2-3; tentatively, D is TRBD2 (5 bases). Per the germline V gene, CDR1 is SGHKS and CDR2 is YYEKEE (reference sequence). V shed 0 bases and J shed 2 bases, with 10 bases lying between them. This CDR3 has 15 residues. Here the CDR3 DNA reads TGTGCCAGCAGCTTGGAGCGGACCACCACAGATACGCAGTATTTT. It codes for CASSLERTTTDTQYF.

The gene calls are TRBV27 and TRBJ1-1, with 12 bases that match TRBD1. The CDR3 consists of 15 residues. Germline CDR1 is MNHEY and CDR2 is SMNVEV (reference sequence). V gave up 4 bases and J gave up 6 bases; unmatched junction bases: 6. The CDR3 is CASSSRDRGLSEAFF. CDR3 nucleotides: TGTGCCAGCAGTTCTCGGGACAGGGGGCTATCTGAAGCTTTCTTT.

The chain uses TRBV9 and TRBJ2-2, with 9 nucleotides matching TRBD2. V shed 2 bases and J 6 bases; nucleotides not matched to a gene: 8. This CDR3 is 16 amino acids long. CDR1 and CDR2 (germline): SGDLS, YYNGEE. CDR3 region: CASSVFPSGVSGELFF. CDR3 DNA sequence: TGTGCCAGCAGCGTTTTTCCTAGCGGGGTATCCGGGGAGCTGTTTTTT.

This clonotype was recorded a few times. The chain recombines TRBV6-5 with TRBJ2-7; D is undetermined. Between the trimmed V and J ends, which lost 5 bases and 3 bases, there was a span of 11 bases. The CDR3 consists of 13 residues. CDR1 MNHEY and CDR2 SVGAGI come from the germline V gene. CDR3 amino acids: CASSPGSHYEQYV. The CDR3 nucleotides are TGTGCCAGCAGTCCGGGCAGCCACTACGAGCAGTACGTC.

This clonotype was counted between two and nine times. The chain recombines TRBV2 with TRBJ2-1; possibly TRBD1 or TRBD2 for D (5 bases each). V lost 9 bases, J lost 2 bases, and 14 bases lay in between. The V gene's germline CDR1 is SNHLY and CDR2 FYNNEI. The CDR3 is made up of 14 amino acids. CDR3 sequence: CARGAGTTYNEQFF. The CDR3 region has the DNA TGTGCCAGAGGGGCCGGGACGACCTACAATGAGCAGTTCTTC.

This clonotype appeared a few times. The CDR3 sequence: CASSVGRHNEQFF. The CDR3 DNA reads as TGTGCCAGCAGCGTAGGTCGCCACAATGAGCAGTTCTTC. The chain recombines TRBV9 with TRBJ2-1; D gene uncertain. This CDR3 contains 13 residues. With 0 bases removed from V and 5 bases from J, the gap between germline ends came to 6 bases. Germline-derived CDR1 and CDR2 are SGDLS and YYNGEE.

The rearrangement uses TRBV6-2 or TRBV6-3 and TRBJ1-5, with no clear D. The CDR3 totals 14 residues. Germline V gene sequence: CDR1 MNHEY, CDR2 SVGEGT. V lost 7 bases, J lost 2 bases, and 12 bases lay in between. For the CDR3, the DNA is TGTGCCAGCACCGACGCTAGGGGCAATCAGCCCCAGCATTTT. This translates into CASTDARGNQPQHF.

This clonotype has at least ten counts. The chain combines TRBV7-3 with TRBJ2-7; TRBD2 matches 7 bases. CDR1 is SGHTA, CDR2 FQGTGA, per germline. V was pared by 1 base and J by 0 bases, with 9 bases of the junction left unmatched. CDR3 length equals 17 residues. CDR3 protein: CASSLMYYGGGSYEQYF. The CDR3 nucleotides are TGTGCCAGCAGCTTAATGTATTACGGCGGGGGCTCCTACGAGCAGTACTTC.

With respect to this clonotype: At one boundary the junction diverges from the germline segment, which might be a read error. The CDR3 sequence is CASSPGDSNNEQFF. The CDR3 DNA is TGCGCCAGCAGCCCCGGGGACTCCAACAATGAGCAGTTCTTC. The J gene is TRBJ2-1, the V gene TRBV5-1; TRBD2 is a possible D gene (6 bases). This CDR3 spans 14 amino acids. Germline V gene data show CDR1 as SGHRS and CDR2 as YFSETQ.